The 26 T cell receptor beta chains presented below share a single source sample, sequenced in a study of CD8+ T cells in alopecia areata. Reverse transcribed after extraction, RNA yielded cDNA as the sequencing template. The method was immunoSEQ multiplex PCR; TCRdb's version includes in-frame clones alone and lacks a portion of them. The sample shows 150,000 to 200,000 clones, under 80% of them seen only once. Treatment of the sample: oral pan-JAK inhibitor, 5-10 mg twice daily. The sequences come from CD4+ T cells sorted from blood, collected between weeks 49 and 50, from a patient treated with tofacitinib. The receptors were gathered from a human donor with alopecia areata.

Comments on this clone: This sample also contains other DNA sequences that code for the same CDR3. V is TRBV2 and J is TRBJ2-7; 9 positions match TRBD1. CDR1 is SNHLY, CDR2 FYNNEI, per germline. The CDR3 sequence is 14 residues long. J was trimmed by 2 bases and V by 4 bases; bases with no gene match: 3. CDR3 protein: CASSGQGGPYEQYF. DNA for the CDR3: TGTGCCAGCAGTGGACAGGGGGGCCCCTACGAGCAGTACTTC.

This clone was recorded once. This chain uses TRBV2 with TRBJ1-4; 10 bases agree with TRBD1. The CDR3 runs 13 residues. Germline-derived CDR1 and CDR2 are SNHLY and FYNNEI. The J segment lost 8 bases and the V segment lost 4 bases, leaving 1 base of the junction unmatched. CDR3 protein: CASSGQGAEKLFF. Written as DNA, the CDR3 is TGTGCCAGCAGTGGACAGGGGGCCGAAAAACTGTTTTTT. Full variable domain (remainder filled in from reference TRBV2 and TRBJ1-4): EPEVTQTPSHQVTQMGQEVILRCVPISNHLYFYWYRQILGQKVEFLVSFYNNEISEKSEIFDDQFSVERPDGSNFTLKIRSTKLEDSAMYFCASSGQGAEKLFFGSGTQLSVL.

The V and J genes are TRBV28 and TRBJ2-1, with D possibly being TRBD1 (5 bases). CDR3 length: 11 residues. V lost 11 bases to trimming and J lost 9 bases, with 14 bases between them. The germline V gene has CDR1 MDHEN and CDR2 SYDVKM. The CDR3 coding sequence is TGTGCCGGGGCAAGCAACTCTGAGCAGTTCTTC. The encoded protein is CAGASNSEQFF.

The chain recombines TRBV15 with TRBJ2-1, with 10 nucleotides matching TRBD2. The CDR3 runs 14 residues. Germline CDR1 and CDR2: LNHNV and YYDKDF (reference sequence). The V segment lost 4 bases and the J segment 9 bases; nucleotides outside the gene matches: 6. CDR3 loop: CATSTQRGGSEQFF. The CDR3 DNA reads as TGTGCCACCAGCACTCAGCGGGGGGGCAGTGAGCAGTTCTTC.

On this clone itself: Other DNA sequences of this sample code for an identical CDR3. V usage is TRBV9 and J usage is TRBJ2-5; D is undetermined. This CDR3 is built from 12 residues. V lost 0 bases and J 5 bases, leaving 5 bases between the germline ends. Germline CDR1 and CDR2: SGDLS and YYNGEE. The CDR3 DNA reads as TGTGCCAGCAGCGTAGTAGGGGAGACCCAGTACTTC. It translates to CASSVVGETQYF.

Written as DNA, the CDR3 is TGTGCCAGCAGCTGGGACCGAGACTACAATGAGCAGTTCTTC. Amino acid sequence: CASSWDRDYNEQFF. The rearrangement uses TRBV11-2 and TRBJ2-1; D may match TRBD1 or TRBD2 (5 bases each). Trimming took off 4 bases at V and 3 bases at J, with 10 bases between the two ends. Germline V lookup: CDR1 SGHAT, CDR2 FQNNGV. This CDR3 has 14 residues.

Only a few counts were recorded for this clone. The V and J genes are TRBV30 and TRBJ2-3; 9 nucleotides line up with TRBD1. The germline gives CDR1 GTSNPN, CDR2 SVGIG (reference sequence). V gave up 2 bases and J gave up 5 bases; unmatched junction bases: 8. The CDR3 has 15 amino acids. This CDR3 reads CAWSPGQGIRDTQYF. DNA of the CDR3: TGTGCCTGGAGTCCCGGACAGGGGATAAGAGATACGCAGTATTTT.

This rearrangement joins TRBV5-1 to TRBJ2-1; D remains ambiguous. Looked up from germline, CDR1 is SGHRS and CDR2 is YFSETQ. Deletions cut 0 bases from V and 4 bases from J, with 5 bases between. The CDR3 is 13 residues long. This CDR3 is CASSLDRYNEQFF. The CDR3 DNA sequence: TGCGCCAGCAGCTTGGACCGGTACAATGAGCAGTTCTTC.

The V gene is TRBV7-6, the J gene TRBJ2-1, with 10 bases aligning to TRBD1. Germline CDR1 is SGHVS and CDR2 is FNYEAQ. The CDR3 is 16 residues long. V shed 4 bases, J shed 7 bases, and the junction held 10 bases outside the gene matches. This chain's CDR3 is CASSYTGTGVQNEQFF. In nucleotides, the CDR3 is TGTGCCAGCAGCTATACCGGGACAGGGGTGCAAAATGAGCAGTTCTTC.

The chain carries TRBV25-1 and TRBJ2-6; TRBD2 matches at 7 bases. The ends lost 1 base at V and 1 base at J; junction bases unmatched: 1. The CDR3 totals 16 residues. Looked up from germline, CDR1 is MGHDK and CDR2 is SYGVNS. This chain's CDR3 is CASSEWGGSGANVLTF. The CDR3 DNA sequence: TGTGCCAGCAGTGAATGGGGGGGTTCTGGGGCCAACGTCCTGACTTTC.

The V and J genes are TRBV2 and TRBJ2-7; D uncertain. The CDR3 has 13 amino acids. Germline V gene lookup returns CDR1 SNHLY and CDR2 FYNNEI. Trimming left V 6 bases short and J 0 bases short, with 9 bases between. The chain's CDR3 is CASRSADSYEQYF. The CDR3 DNA is TGTGCCAGCAGAAGCGCAGACTCCTACGAGCAGTACTTC.

The gene calls are TRBV5-6 and TRBJ2-7; 7 positions match TRBD1. Germline V gene sequence: CDR1 SGHDT, CDR2 YYEEEE. V was pared by 7 bases and J by 6 bases, with 7 bases of the junction left unmatched. The CDR3 length is 12 residues. The CDR3 is CASATGVGEQYF. The CDR3 bases are TGTGCCAGCGCAACAGGGGTTGGCGAGCAGTACTTC.

In this sample, this clone turned up a few times. The chain is built from TRBV27 and TRBJ1-2; no reliable D call. Germline V lookup: CDR1 MNHEY, CDR2 SMNVEV (reference sequence). The CDR3 has 13 amino acids. V was pared by 3 bases and J by 7 bases, with 12 bases between. The CDR3 region is CASSFDMSGGYTF. In DNA, the CDR3 is TGTGCCAGCAGTTTTGACATGAGTGGTGGCTACACCTTC.

The chain combines TRBV6-1 with TRBJ1-1; D remains ambiguous. CDR3 length equals 13 residues. The germline gives CDR1 MNHNS, CDR2 SASEGT. The ends were cut back, 7 bases at V and 2 bases at J, with 11 bases in the middle. The CDR3 DNA reads TGTGCCAGCACCTGGGATTCTAACACTGAAGCTTTCTTT. It encodes CASTWDSNTEAFF.

This clone has only a few counts. The V gene is TRBV28, the J gene TRBJ2-7; TRBD2 is a possible D gene (5 bases). Germline CDR1 and CDR2: MDHEN and SYDVKM. Trimming removed 2 bases at V and 3 bases at J, with 5 bases between. The CDR3 is made up of 12 amino acids. The CDR3 is CASSLSGYEQYF. Here the CDR3 DNA reads TGTGCCAGCAGTTTAAGCGGCTACGAGCAGTACTTC.

The chain couples TRBV2 to TRBJ1-5; D unresolved. Germline CDR1 SNHLY, CDR2 FYNNEI. Trimming stripped 5 bases from V and 5 bases from J, with 13 bases between. The CDR3 runs to 14 residues. CDR3 in amino acids: CASSWARVDQPQHF. DNA for the CDR3: TGTGCCAGCAGTTGGGCTAGGGTTGATCAGCCCCAGCATTTT.

V usage is TRBV4-1 and J usage is TRBJ1-2; TRBD1 might be the D (5 bases). The V and J ends lost 0 bases and 5 bases respectively, with 10 bases between them. Germline lookup yields CDR1 MGHRA and CDR2 YSYEKL. There are 14 residues in the CDR3. The CDR3 DNA sequence: TGCGCCAGCAGCCAAGAGATCGGGGGGTATGGCTACACCTTC. It is translated as CASSQEIGGYGYTF.

This clone was counted a few times. The genes are TRBV29-1 and TRBJ2-5; D remains unclear. Germline values: CDR1 SQVTM, CDR2 ANQGSEA. V dropped 1 base and J dropped 2 bases, with 8 bases sitting between them. This CDR3 contains 13 residues. The CDR3 is CSVEGYSQETQYF. CDR3 DNA: TGCAGCGTTGAAGGGTACAGTCAAGAGACCCAGTACTTC.

The chain uses TRBV29-1 and TRBJ2-7, with D maybe TRBD2 (6 bases). This CDR3 is 14 amino acids long. V was cut by 4 bases and J by 2 bases, with 15 bases left in between. Germline V gene lookup returns CDR1 SQVTM and CDR2 ANQGSEA. The CDR3 loop reads CSVGEARVPYEQYF. In DNA form, the CDR3 reads TGCAGCGTTGGGGAGGCCAGGGTCCCCTACGAGCAGTACTTC.

The V call is TRBV18, the J call TRBJ2-5; 9 bases agree with TRBD1. The CDR3 length is 15 residues. V gave up 1 base and J gave up 5 bases; unmatched junction bases: 5. CDR1 KGHSH and CDR2 LQKENI come from the germline V gene. Here the CDR3 DNA reads TGTGCCAGCTCACCACGATCGGACAGGGGTGAGACCCAGTACTTC. Protein sequence: CASSPRSDRGETQYF. Looking up the rest from reference TRBV18 and TRBJ2-5 gives the full variable domain: NAGVMQNPRHLVRRRGQEARLRCSPMKGHSHVYWYRQLPEEGLKFMVYLQKENIIDESGMPKERFSAEFPKEGPSILRIQQVVRGDSAAYFCASSPRSDRGETQYFGPGTRLLVL.

The chain recombines TRBV30 with TRBJ2-7; TRBD2 matches 15 bases. Per germline, CDR1 GTSNPN and CDR2 SVGIG (reference sequence). Trimming cost V 2 bases and J 9 bases; bases outside gene matches: 11. The CDR3 is 16 amino acids. Written as DNA, the CDR3 is TGTGCCTGGAGTCCTGCCGGGACTAGCGGGGGGTCTCCGCAGTACTTC. It codes for CAWSPAGTSGGSPQYF.

This clone was counted a single time. Additional DNA sequences in this sample encode the identical CDR3. The chain employs TRBV14 and TRBJ1-2; 9 positions agree with TRBD1. This CDR3 has 13 amino acids. The junction had 3 bases not matched to a gene; V was cut back by 4 bases and J by 6 bases. Germline V gene sequence: CDR1 SGHDN, CDR2 FVKESK. The CDR3 sequence: CASSPRTGDGYTF. As DNA, the CDR3 is TGTGCCAGCAGCCCAAGGACAGGGGATGGCTACACCTTC.

This chain joins TRBV29-1 and TRBJ1-2; TRBD1 might be the D (5 bases). The germline V gene has CDR1 SQVTM and CDR2 ANQGSEA. The CDR3 is made up of 10 amino acids. Trimming removed 2 bases at V and 8 bases at J, with 6 bases between. The CDR3 DNA follows: TGCAGCGTTGAAAGGACAGGCTACACCTTC. Translated: CSVERTGYTF.

The chain carries TRBV29-1 and TRBJ1-1; D is uncertain. In germline, CDR1 is SQVTM, CDR2 ANQGSEA. V was clipped by 5 bases and J by 7 bases, with 17 bases between them. The CDR3 sequence is 13 residues long. The CDR3 region has the DNA TGCAGCGTTATTGACGGAGGCCTCAGTGAAGCTTTCTTT. Encoded protein: CSVIDGGLSEAFF.

V is TRBV5-1 and J is TRBJ2-2; D tentatively fits TRBD1 or TRBD2 (5 bases each). The CDR3 has 15 amino acids. Trimming took 0 bases from V and 11 from J, leaving 17 bases between them. Germline V lookup: CDR1 SGHRS, CDR2 YFSETQ. The CDR3 DNA reads as TGCGCCAGCAGCTTGGGGGACCTCCCCGGGGCCGAGCTGTTTTTT. Its protein product is CASSLGDLPGAELFF.

The V call is TRBV2, the J call TRBJ2-1, with 8 bases identical to TRBD2. Trimming removed 7 bases from V and 2 bases from J; junction bases left unmatched: 4. The CDR3 extends over 14 amino acids. Germline-derived CDR1 and CDR2 are SNHLY and FYNNEI. CDR3: CASTGLATYNEQFF. The CDR3 DNA sequence: TGTGCCAGCACAGGACTAGCAACCTACAATGAGCAGTTCTTC. Using reference TRBV2 and TRBJ2-1 for the parts outside the CDR3, the full variable domain is EPEVTQTPSHQVTQMGQEVILRCVPISNHLYFYWYRQILGQKVEFLVSFYNNEISEKSEIFDDQFSVERPDGSNFTLKIRSTKLEDSAMYFCASTGLATYNEQFFGPGTRLTVL.